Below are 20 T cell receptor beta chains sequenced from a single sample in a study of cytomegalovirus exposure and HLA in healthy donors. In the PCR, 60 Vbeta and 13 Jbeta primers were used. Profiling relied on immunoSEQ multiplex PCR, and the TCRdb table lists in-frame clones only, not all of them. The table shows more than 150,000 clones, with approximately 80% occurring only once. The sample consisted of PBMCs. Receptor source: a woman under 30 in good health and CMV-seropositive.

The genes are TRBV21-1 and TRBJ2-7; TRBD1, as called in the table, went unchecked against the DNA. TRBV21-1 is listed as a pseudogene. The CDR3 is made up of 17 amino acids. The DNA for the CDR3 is TGTGCCAGCAGCAAAGAGCCCAAGGGGGCTAGCTCCTACGAGCAGTACTTC. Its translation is CASSKEPKGASSYEQYF.

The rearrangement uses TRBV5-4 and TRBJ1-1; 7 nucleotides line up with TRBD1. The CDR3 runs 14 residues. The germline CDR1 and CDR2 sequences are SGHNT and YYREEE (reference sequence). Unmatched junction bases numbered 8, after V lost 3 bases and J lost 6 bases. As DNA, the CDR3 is TGTGCCAGCAGCTCGGACAGGAAGGGCGCTGAAGCTTTCTTT. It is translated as CASSSDRKGAEAFF.

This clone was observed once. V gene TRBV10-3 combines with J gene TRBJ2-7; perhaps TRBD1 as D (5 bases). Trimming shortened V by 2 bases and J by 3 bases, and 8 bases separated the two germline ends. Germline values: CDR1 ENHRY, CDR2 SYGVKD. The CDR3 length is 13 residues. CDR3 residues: CAISEQGGYEQYF. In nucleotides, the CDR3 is TGTGCCATCAGTGAGCAGGGTGGCTACGAGCAGTACTTC.

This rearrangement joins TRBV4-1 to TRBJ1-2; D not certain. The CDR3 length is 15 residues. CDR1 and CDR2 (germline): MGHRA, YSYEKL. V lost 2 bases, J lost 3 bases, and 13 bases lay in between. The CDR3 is CASSQPTGRDYGYTF. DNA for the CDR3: TGCGCCAGCAGCCAACCTACGGGGAGGGACTATGGCTACACCTTC.

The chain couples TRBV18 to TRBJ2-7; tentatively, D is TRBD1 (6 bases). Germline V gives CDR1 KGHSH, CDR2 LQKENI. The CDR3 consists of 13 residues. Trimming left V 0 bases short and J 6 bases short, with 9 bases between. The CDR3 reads CASSPPSRGEQYV. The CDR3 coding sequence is TGTGCCAGCTCACCACCGTCCAGGGGCGAGCAGTACGTC.

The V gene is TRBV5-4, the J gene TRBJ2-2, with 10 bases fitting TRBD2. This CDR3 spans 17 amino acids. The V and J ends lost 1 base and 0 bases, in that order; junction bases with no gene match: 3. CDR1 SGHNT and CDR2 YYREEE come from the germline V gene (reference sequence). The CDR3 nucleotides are TGTGCCAGCAGCTTGCTAGCGGGGGTCCCGAACACCGGGGAGCTGTTTTTT. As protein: CASSLLAGVPNTGELFF.

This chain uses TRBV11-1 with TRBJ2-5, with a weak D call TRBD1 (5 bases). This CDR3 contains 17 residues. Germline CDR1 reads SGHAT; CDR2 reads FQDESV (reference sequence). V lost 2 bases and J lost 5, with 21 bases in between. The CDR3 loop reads CASSLRFGWPSGETQYF. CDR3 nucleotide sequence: TGTGCCAGCAGCTTAAGGTTTGGGTGGCCTTCAGGGGAGACCCAGTACTTC. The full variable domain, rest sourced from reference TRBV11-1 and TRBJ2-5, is EAEVAQSPRYKITEKSQAVAFWCDPISGHATLYWYRQILGQGPELLVQFQDESVVDDSQLPKDRFSAERLKGVDSTLKIQPAELGDSAMYLCASSLRFGWPSGETQYFGPGTRLLVL.

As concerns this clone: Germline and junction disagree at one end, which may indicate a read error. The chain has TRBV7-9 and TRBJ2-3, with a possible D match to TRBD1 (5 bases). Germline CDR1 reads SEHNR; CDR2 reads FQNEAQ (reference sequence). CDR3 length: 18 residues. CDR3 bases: TGTTCCAGCAGCTTAGGCCCTGGGCTAGGGGCTAGCACAGATACGCAGTATTTT. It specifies CSSSLGPGLGASTDTQYF.

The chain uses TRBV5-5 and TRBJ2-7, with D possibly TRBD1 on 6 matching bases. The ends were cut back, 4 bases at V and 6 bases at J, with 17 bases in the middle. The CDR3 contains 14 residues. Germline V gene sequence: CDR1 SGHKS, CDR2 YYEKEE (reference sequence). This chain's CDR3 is CASSLLSTGSEQYF. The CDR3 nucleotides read TGTGCCAGCAGCCTACTCTCGACAGGTAGCGAGCAGTACTTC.

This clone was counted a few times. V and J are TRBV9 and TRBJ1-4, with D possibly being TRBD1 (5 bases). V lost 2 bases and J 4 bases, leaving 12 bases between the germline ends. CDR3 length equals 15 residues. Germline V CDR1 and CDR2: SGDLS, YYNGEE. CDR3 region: CASSVSPGVNEKLFF. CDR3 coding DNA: TGTGCCAGCAGCGTGAGCCCGGGGGTTAATGAAAAACTGTTTTTT.

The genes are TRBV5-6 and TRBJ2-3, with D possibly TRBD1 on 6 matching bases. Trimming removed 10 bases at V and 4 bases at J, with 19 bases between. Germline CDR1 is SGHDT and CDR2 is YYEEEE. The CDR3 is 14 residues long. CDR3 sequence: CAGAWGLRPDTQYF. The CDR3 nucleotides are TGTGCCGGTGCGTGGGGGCTTAGGCCAGATACGCAGTATTTT. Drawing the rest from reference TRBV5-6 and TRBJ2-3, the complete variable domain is DAGVTQSPTHLIKTRGQQVTLRCSPKSGHDTVSWYQQALGQGPQFIFQYYEEEERQRGNFPDRFSGHQFPNYSSELNVNALLLGDSALYLCAGAWGLRPDTQYFGPGTRLTVL.

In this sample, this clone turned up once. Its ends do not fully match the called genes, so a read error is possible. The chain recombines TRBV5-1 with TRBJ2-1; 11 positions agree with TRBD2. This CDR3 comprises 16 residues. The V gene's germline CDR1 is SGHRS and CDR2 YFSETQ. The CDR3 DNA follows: TGCGCCAGCAGCTTAATTCTAGCGGGGGGCTACAGTGAGCAGTTCTTC. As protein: CASSLILAGGYSEQFF.

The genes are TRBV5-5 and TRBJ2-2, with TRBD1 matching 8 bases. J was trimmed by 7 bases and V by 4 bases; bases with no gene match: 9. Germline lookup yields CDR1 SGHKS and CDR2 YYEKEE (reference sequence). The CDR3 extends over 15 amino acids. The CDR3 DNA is TGTGCCAGCAGCCCACCAGGGGGCGCGGGCGGGGAGCTGTTTTTT. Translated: CASSPPGGAGGELFF. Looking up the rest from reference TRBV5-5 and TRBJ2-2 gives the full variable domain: DAGVTQSPTHLIKTRGQQVTLRCSPISGHKSVSWYQQVLGQGPQFIFQYYEKEERGRGNFPDRFSARQFPNYSSELNVNALLLGDSALYLCASSPPGGAGGELFFGEGSRLTVL.

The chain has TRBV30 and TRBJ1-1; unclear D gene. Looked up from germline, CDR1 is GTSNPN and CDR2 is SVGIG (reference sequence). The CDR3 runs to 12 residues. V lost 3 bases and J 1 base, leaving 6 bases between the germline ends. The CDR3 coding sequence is TGTGCCTGGAGCCCCCGGAACACTGAAGCTTTCTTT. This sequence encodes CAWSPRNTEAFF.

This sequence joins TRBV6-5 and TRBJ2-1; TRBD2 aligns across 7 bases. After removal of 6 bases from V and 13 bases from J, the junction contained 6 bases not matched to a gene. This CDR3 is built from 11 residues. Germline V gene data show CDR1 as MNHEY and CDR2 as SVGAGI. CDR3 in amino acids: CASSWGGEQFF. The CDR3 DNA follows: TGTGCCAGCAGCTGGGGGGGGGAACAGTTCTTC.

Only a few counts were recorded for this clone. The CDR3 DNA is TGTGCCAGCATCGGACTAGCGGGGGGGGAGCAGTTCTTC. Translation: CASIGLAGGEQFF. This chain links TRBV5-6 with TRBJ2-1, with 15 bases aligning to TRBD2. Germline CDR1 SGHDT, CDR2 YYEEEE. After removal of 6 bases from V and 10 bases from J, the junction contained 2 bases not matched to a gene. CDR3 length: 13 residues.

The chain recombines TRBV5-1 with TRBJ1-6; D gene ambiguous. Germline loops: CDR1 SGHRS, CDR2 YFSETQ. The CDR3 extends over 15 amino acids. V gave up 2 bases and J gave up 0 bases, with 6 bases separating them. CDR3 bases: TGCGCCAGCAGCTTATACAGCTCCTATAATTCACCCCTCCACTTT. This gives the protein CASSLYSSYNSPLHF.

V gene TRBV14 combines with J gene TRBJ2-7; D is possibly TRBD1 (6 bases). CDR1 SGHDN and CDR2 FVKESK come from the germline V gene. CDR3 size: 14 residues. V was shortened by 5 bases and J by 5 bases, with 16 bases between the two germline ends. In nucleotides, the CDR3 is TGTGCCAGCAGCTACACAGGGTTGTTCGACGAGCAGTACGTC. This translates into CASSYTGLFDEQYV.

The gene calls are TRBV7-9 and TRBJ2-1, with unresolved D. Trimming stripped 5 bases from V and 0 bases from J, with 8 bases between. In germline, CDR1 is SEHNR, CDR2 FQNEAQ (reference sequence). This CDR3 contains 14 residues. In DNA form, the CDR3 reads TGTGCCAGCAGCCCGCCAGGCTCCTACAATGAGCAGTTCTTC. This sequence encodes CASSPPGSYNEQFF. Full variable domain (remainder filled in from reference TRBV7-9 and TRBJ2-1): DTGVSQNPRHKITKRGQNVTFRCDPISEHNRLYWYRQTLGQGPEFLTYFQNEAQLEKSRLLSDRFSAERPKGSFSTLEIQRTEQGDSAMYLCASSPPGSYNEQFFGPGTRLTVL.

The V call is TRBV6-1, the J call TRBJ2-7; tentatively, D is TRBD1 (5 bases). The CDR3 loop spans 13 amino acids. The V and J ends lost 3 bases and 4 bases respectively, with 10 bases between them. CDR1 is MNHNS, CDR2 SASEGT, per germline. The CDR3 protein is CASSDQGGYEQYF. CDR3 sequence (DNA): TGTGCCAGCAGTGACCAGGGCGGATACGAGCAGTACTTC.